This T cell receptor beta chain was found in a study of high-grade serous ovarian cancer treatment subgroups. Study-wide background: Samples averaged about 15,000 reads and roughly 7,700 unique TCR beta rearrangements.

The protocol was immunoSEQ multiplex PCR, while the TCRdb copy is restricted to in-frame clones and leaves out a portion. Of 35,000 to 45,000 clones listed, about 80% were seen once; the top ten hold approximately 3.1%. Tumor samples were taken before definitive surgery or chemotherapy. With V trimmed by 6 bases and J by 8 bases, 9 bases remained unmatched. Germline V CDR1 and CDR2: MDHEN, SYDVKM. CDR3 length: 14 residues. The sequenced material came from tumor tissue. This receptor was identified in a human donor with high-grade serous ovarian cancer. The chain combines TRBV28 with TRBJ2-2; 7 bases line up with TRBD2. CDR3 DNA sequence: TGTGCCAGCAGCTGCTCGGGAGCGGGGGGGGAGCTGTTTTTT. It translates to CASSCSGAGGELFF.